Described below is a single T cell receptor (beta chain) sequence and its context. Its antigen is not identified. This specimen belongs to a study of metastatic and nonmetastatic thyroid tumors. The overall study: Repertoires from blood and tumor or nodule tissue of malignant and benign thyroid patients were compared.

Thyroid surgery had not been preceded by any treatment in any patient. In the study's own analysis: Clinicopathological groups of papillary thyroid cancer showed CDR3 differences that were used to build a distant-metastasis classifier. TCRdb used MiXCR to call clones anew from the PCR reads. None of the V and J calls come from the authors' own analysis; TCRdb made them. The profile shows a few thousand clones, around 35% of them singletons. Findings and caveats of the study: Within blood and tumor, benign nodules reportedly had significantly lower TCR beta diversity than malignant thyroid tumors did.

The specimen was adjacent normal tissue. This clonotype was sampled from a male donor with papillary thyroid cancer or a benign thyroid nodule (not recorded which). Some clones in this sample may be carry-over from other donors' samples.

CDR3 sequence (DNA): TGTGCCAGCAGTTCACCAGGGTCTGGGGCCAACGTCCTGACTTTC. Residues: CASSSPGSGANVLTF. The gene calls are TRBV27 and TRBJ2-6; D perhaps matches TRBD1 (5 bases). There are 15 residues in the CDR3. V was cut by 4 bases and J by 1 base, with 8 bases left in between. Germline CDR1 MNHEY, CDR2 SMNVEV (reference sequence).